The rows below give T cell receptor beta chains drawn from one sample of a study of OX40 agonist ivuxolimab in advanced cancers. Sequencing was performed with immunoSEQ multiplex PCR; in TCRdb, only in-frame clones are kept and a portion is missing. The sample contains 60,000 to 95,000 clones, more than 90% of which appear only once. Sequences were derived from CD4+ or CD8+ T cells sorted from blood, sampled in a trial of the OX40 agonist ivuxolimab. All receptors come from an adult with an advanced solid tumor such as melanoma, head and neck, liver or kidney cancer. Both conserved end residues are part of each CDR3. Each record gives: J gene, clone size, D gene, V gene, CDR3 protein, CDR3 DNA. The D gene is left open where the match is weak. Size is omitted from some rows. Given values are once, few, many or a class for expanded clones.

j_gene: TRBJ2-7; abundance: NA; d_gene: NA; v_gene: TRBV10-3; CDR3aa: CAIAGSGAYEQYF; CDR3nt: TGTGCCATCGCAGGGTCTGGGGCCTACGAGCAGTACTTC
j_gene: TRBJ1-1; abundance: NA; d_gene: TRBD1; v_gene: TRBV27; CDR3aa: CASSQRQGRTEAFF; CDR3nt: TGTGCCAGCAGCCAACGACAGGGGAGAACTGAAGCTTTCTTT
j_gene: TRBJ2-3; abundance: NA; d_gene: TRBD2; v_gene: TRBV4-2; CDR3aa: CASSQDNGRGTADTQYF; CDR3nt: TGTGCCAGCAGCCAAGATAACGGGCGGGGGACCGCAGATACGCAGTATTTT
j_gene: TRBJ2-3; abundance: NA; d_gene: TRBD2; v_gene: TRBV5-1; CDR3aa: CASSFLAGGQDTQYF; CDR3nt: TGCGCCAGCAGCTTCCTAGCGGGAGGGCAGGATACGCAGTATTTT
j_gene: TRBJ2-7; abundance: NA; d_gene: TRBD2; v_gene: TRBV11-1; CDR3aa: CASSLTGTTLYEQYF; CDR3nt: TGTGCCAGCAGCTTAACCGGGACTACTCTCTACGAGCAGTACTTC
j_gene: TRBJ2-5; abundance: NA; d_gene: TRBD2; v_gene: TRBV5-1; CDR3aa: CASSPNSGVQETQYF; CDR3nt: TGCGCCAGCAGCCCCAATAGCGGGGTTCAAGAGACCCAGTACTTC
j_gene: TRBJ2-7; abundance: NA; d_gene: NA; v_gene: TRBV29-1; CDR3aa: CSVDLSGYYEQYF; CDR3nt: TGCAGCGTTGATTTATCAGGGTACTACGAGCAGTACTTC
j_gene: TRBJ1-4; abundance: NA; d_gene: TRBD1; v_gene: TRBV10-1; CDR3aa: CASSERNDRGGRRATNEKLFF; CDR3nt: TGCGCCAGCAGTGAGCGTAACGACAGGGGCGGACGACGTGCAACTAATGAAAAACTGTTTTTT
j_gene: TRBJ2-1; abundance: NA; d_gene: NA; v_gene: TRBV28; CDR3aa: CASSFGVPSYNEQFF; CDR3nt: TGTGCCAGCAGTTTCGGCGTTCCTTCCTACAATGAGCAGTTCTTC
j_gene: TRBJ2-2; abundance: NA; d_gene: TRBD2; v_gene: TRBV7-9; CDR3aa: CASSFGGSGAGELFF; CDR3nt: TGTGCCAGCAGCTTCGGCGGGAGTGGCGCCGGGGAGCTGTTTTTT
j_gene: TRBJ2-1; abundance: NA; d_gene: TRBD1; v_gene: TRBV29-1; CDR3aa: CSVSMGDRSKVGFF; CDR3nt: TGCAGCGTTTCCATGGGGGACAGGTCGAAAGTAGGGTTCTTC
j_gene: TRBJ1-5; abundance: NA; d_gene: NA; v_gene: TRBV6-5; CDR3aa: CASSRQGNQPQHF; CDR3nt: TGTGCCAGCAGCCGACAGGGCAATCAGCCCCAGCATTTT
j_gene: TRBJ2-2; abundance: NA; d_gene: NA; v_gene: TRBV4-3; CDR3aa: CASSQDASGFANTGELFF; CDR3nt: TGCGCCAGCAGCCAAGACGCTTCGGGGTTCGCGAACACCGGGGAGCTGTTTTTT
j_gene: TRBJ2-7; abundance: NA; d_gene: NA; v_gene: TRBV21-1; CDR3aa: CASSGRTSGKGYEQYF; CDR3nt: TGTGCCAGCAGCGGACGGACTAGCGGGAAAGGGTACGAGCAGTACTTC
j_gene: TRBJ2-1; abundance: NA; d_gene: NA; v_gene: TRBV6-1; CDR3aa: CASSGGLVNEQFF; CDR3nt: TGTGCCAGCAGTGGGGGACTTGTAAATGAGCAGTTCTTC
j_gene: TRBJ1-2; abundance: NA; d_gene: NA; v_gene: TRBV13; CDR3aa: CASSFLASTGDYGYTF; CDR3nt: TGTGCCAGCAGCTTCCTCGCCTCGACAGGCGACTATGGCTACACCTTC
j_gene: TRBJ2-3; abundance: once; d_gene: TRBD2; v_gene: TRBV2; CDR3aa: CASSGNPSGGATDTQYF; CDR3nt: TGTGCCAGCAGTGGGAACCCTAGCGGGGGGGCCACAGATACGCAGTATTTT
j_gene: TRBJ2-5; abundance: NA; d_gene: NA; v_gene: TRBV7-8; CDR3aa: CASSLVQAQETQYF; CDR3nt: TGTGCCAGCAGCTTAGTACAGGCACAAGAGACCCAGTACTTC
j_gene: TRBJ2-1; abundance: NA; d_gene: NA; v_gene: TRBV5-4; CDR3aa: CASSPPGTSYNEQFF; CDR3nt: TGTGCCAGCAGCCCGCCCGGGACTTCCTACAATGAGCAGTTCTTC
j_gene: TRBJ2-3; abundance: once; d_gene: NA; v_gene: TRBV2; CDR3aa: CASMGTARDTQYF; CDR3nt: TGTGCCAGCATGGGTACCGCGAGAGATACGCAGTATTTT
j_gene: TRBJ2-2; abundance: NA; d_gene: NA; v_gene: TRBV6-5; CDR3aa: CASSYLGGGRTGELFF; CDR3nt: TGTGCCAGCAGTTACCTCGGAGGGGGGAGAACCGGGGAGCTGTTTTTT
j_gene: TRBJ2-5; abundance: NA; d_gene: NA; v_gene: TRBV7-2; CDR3aa: CASSSGYRQYF; CDR3nt: TGTGCCAGCAGCTCAGGGTATCGGCAGTACTTC
j_gene: TRBJ2-2; abundance: NA; d_gene: NA; v_gene: TRBV6-1; CDR3aa: CASSGSGALSNTGELFF; CDR3nt: TGTGCCAGCAGTGGCTCCGGGGCCCTTTCGAACACCGGGGAGCTGTTTTTT
j_gene: TRBJ2-5; abundance: NA; d_gene: TRBD2; v_gene: TRBV6-5; CDR3aa: CASRRGTQETQYF; CDR3nt: TGTGCCAGCAGGCGGGGGACCCAAGAGACCCAGTACTTC
j_gene: TRBJ1-2; abundance: NA; d_gene: TRBD1; v_gene: TRBV5-6; CDR3aa: CASSLAGQPYGYTF; CDR3nt: TGTGCCAGCAGCTTGGCGGGACAGCCCTATGGCTACACCTTC
j_gene: TRBJ2-1; abundance: NA; d_gene: NA; v_gene: TRBV28; CDR3aa: CASRRGQLYYNEQFF; CDR3nt: TGTGCCAGCAGGCGGGGACAGTTATACTACAATGAGCAGTTCTTC
j_gene: TRBJ1-3; abundance: NA; d_gene: TRBD1; v_gene: TRBV11-2; CDR3aa: CASSRTGVNSGNTIYF; CDR3nt: TGTGCCAGCAGCCGTACAGGGGTAAACTCTGGAAACACCATATATTTT
j_gene: TRBJ2-6; abundance: NA; d_gene: NA; v_gene: TRBV30; CDR3aa: CAWSVSLFSGANVLTF; CDR3nt: TGTGCCTGGAGTGTATCCCTATTCTCTGGGGCCAACGTCCTGACTTTC
j_gene: TRBJ2-3; abundance: once; d_gene: TRBD1; v_gene: TRBV2; CDR3aa: CASSRGPPTTDTQYF; CDR3nt: TGTGCCAGCAGCAGGGGGCCTCCCACCACAGATACGCAGTATTTT
j_gene: TRBJ1-1; abundance: NA; d_gene: TRBD1; v_gene: TRBV19; CDR3aa: CAVQVQGGTEAFF; CDR3nt: TGTGCCGTCCAGGTCCAGGGGGGAACTGAAGCTTTCTTT
j_gene: TRBJ1-1; abundance: NA; d_gene: NA; v_gene: TRBV5-1; CDR3aa: CASGTGQNTEAFF; CDR3nt: TGCGCCAGCGGGACGGGCCAGAACACTGAAGCTTTCTTT
j_gene: TRBJ1-1; abundance: NA; d_gene: NA; v_gene: TRBV29-1; CDR3aa: CSVEGVSQAFF; CDR3nt: TGCAGCGTTGAAGGGGTGTCCCAAGCTTTCTTT
j_gene: TRBJ1-1; abundance: NA; d_gene: NA; v_gene: TRBV30; CDR3aa: CAWSPLMNTEAFF; CDR3nt: TGTGCCTGGAGTCCCCTCATGAACACTGAAGCTTTCTTT
j_gene: TRBJ2-1; abundance: NA; d_gene: TRBD2; v_gene: TRBV27; CDR3aa: CASSLVGTTTNEQFF; CDR3nt: TGTGCCAGCAGTTTGGTCGGGACTACTACGAATGAGCAGTTCTTC
j_gene: TRBJ1-3; abundance: NA; d_gene: NA; v_gene: TRBV19; CDR3aa: CASGTVSGNTIYF; CDR3nt: TGTGCCTCCGGGACGGTCTCTGGAAACACCATATATTTT
j_gene: TRBJ2-3; abundance: NA; d_gene: NA; v_gene: TRBV6-6; CDR3aa: CASSYPSRGTDTQYF; CDR3nt: TGTGCCAGCAGTTACCCCTCTCGGGGCACAGATACGCAGTATTTT
j_gene: TRBJ1-4; abundance: NA; d_gene: NA; v_gene: TRBV5-3; CDR3aa: CARSLPDDRWDEKLFF; CDR3nt: TGTGCCAGAAGCTTGCCAGACGACAGGTGGGATGAAAAACTGTTTTTT
j_gene: TRBJ1-2; abundance: NA; d_gene: TRBD1; v_gene: TRBV28; CDR3aa: CASVGTGGASNYGYTF; CDR3nt: TGTGCCAGCGTGGGGACAGGGGGCGCGTCAAACTATGGCTACACCTTC
j_gene: TRBJ2-3; abundance: once; d_gene: TRBD2; v_gene: TRBV7-2; CDR3aa: CASSLRAGEGVLDTQYF; CDR3nt: TGTGCCAGCAGCTTAAGAGCGGGAGAGGGGGTCCTGGATACGCAGTATTTT
j_gene: TRBJ1-4; abundance: NA; d_gene: NA; v_gene: TRBV11-2; CDR3aa: CASSLDPGVTNEKLFF; CDR3nt: TGTGCCAGCAGCTTAGATCCAGGGGTGACTAATGAAAAACTGTTTTTT
j_gene: TRBJ1-1; abundance: once; d_gene: NA; v_gene: TRBV7-2; CDR3aa: CASSVSGTPNTEAFF; CDR3nt: TGTGCCAGCAGCGTCTCCGGGACACCGAACACTGAAGCTTTCTTT